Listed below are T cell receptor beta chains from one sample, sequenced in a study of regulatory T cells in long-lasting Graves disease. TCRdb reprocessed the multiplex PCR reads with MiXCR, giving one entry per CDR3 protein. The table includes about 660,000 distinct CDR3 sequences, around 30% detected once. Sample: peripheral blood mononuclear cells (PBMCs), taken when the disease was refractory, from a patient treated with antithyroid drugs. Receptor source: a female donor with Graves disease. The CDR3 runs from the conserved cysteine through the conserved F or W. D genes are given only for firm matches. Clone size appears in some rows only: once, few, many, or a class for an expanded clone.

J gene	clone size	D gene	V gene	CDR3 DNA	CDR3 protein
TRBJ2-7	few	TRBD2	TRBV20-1	TGCAGTGCTAGAGATTGGTACGGGAGGGCCGGGTACGAGCAGTACTTC	CSARDWYGRAGYEQYF
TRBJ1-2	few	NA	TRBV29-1	TGCAGCGTGGAAGACAACTATGGCTACACCTTC	CSVEDNYGYTF
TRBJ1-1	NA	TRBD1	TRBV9	TGTGCCAGCAGCGTGGACAGGGGGCAAGCTTTCTTT	CASSVDRGQAFF
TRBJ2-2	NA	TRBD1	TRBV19	TGTGCCAGTAGTATAGACACGCGACAGGGTAGGGCCGGGGAGCTGTTTTTT	CASSIDTRQGRAGELFF
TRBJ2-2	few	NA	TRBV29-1	TGCAGCGTTGGCGTCGTACAACAATACACCGGGGAGCTGTTTTTT	CSVGVVQQYTGELFF
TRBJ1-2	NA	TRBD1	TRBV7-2	TGTGCCAGCAGCTTAGCTAGGAGGGACAGGGCAACCACACTCTATGGCTACACCTTC	CASSLARRDRATTLYGYTF
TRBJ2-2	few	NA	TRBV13	TGTGCCAGCAGCGCCGACCCGAGGGGCGGGGAGCTGTTTTTT	CASSADPRGGELFF
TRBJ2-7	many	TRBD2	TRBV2	TGTGCCAGCGGGAGGACTAGCCCCTACGAGCAGTACTTC	CASGRTSPYEQYF
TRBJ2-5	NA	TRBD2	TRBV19	TGTGCCAGTAGTCCCTACGGGACTAGCGGGAGGGGGGCGGAGACCCAGTACTTC	CASSPYGTSGRGAETQYF
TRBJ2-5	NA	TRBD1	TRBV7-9	TGTGCCAGCATCAAACAGGGGTTGGAAGAGACCCAGTACTTC	CASIKQGLEETQYF
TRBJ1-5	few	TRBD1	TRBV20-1	TGCAGTGCTAGAGGAGACAGGGGTTTTAGCAATCAGCCCCAGCATTTT	CSARGDRGFSNQPQHF
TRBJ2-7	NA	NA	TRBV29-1	TGCAGCGTTGCGATGGGCTCCTACGAGCAGTACTTC	CSVAMGSYEQYF
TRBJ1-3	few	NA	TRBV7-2	TGTGCCAGCAGCTTAGTGGGACGCTCTGGAAACACCATATATTTT	CASSLVGRSGNTIYF
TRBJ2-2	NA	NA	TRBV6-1	TGTGCCAGCAGTGTAAAGGACTCTCCCACCGGGGAGCTGTTTTTT	CASSVKDSPTGELFF
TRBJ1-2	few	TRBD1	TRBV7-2	TGTGCCAGCAGCTTTATAACAGGGGGCGCGAATGGCTACACCTTC	CASSFITGGANGYTF
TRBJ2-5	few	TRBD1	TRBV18	TGTGCCAGCTCACCCATCGCCAGGGGGCTCCAAGAGACCCAGTACTTC	CASSPIARGLQETQYF
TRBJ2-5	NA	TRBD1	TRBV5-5	TGTGCCAGCAGCGGCGGACAGGGACGGTTGGAGACCCAGTACTTC	CASSGGQGRLETQYF
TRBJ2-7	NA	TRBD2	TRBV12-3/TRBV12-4	TGTGCCAGCAGTTTAGGCGGGAGGCAGTCCGAGCAGTACTTC	CASSLGGRQSEQYF
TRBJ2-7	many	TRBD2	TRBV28	TGTGCCACCAAGACTAGCGGGAGAGGTTGGTACGAGCAGTACTTC	CATKTSGRGWYEQYF
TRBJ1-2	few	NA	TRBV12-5	TGTGCTAGTGGTTTGTCAGGATACTTCTATGGCTACACCTTC	CASGLSGYFYGYTF
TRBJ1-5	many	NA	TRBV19	TGTGCCAGCAGCCAGGGAGCACTTAGCAATCAGCCCCAGCATTTT	CASSQGALSNQPQHF
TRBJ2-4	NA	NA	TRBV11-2	TGTGCCAGCAGCTCTGGCCCGACAGGCCTTGTCGAGTACATTCAGTACTTC	CASSSGPTGLVEYIQYF
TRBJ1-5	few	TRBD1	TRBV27	TGTGCCAGCAGTTTACTGGGACAGGTGATATCGGGCAATCAGCCCCAGCATTTT	CASSLLGQVISGNQPQHF
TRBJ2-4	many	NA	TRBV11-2	TGTGCCAGCAGCGCGCACGGCGGAGGCCTGGCCAAAAACATTCAGTACTTC	CASSAHGGGLAKNIQYF
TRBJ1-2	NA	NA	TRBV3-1	TGTGCCAGCAGCCAAGAAGGAGGACGGGTCTATGGCTACACCTTC	CASSQEGGRVYGYTF
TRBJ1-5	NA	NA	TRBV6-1	TGTGCCAGCAGCCGCCCTTATAGCAATCAGCCCCAGCATTTT	CASSRPYSNQPQHF
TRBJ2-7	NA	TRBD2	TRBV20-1	TGCAGTGCTATCAGAGGGCTAGCGGGAGGGCTCTACGAGCAGTACTTC	CSAIRGLAGGLYEQYF
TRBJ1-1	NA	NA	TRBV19	TGTGCCAGTAGGATAACAGGGAGCACTGAAGCTTTCTTT	CASRITGSTEAFF
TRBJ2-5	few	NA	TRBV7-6	TGTGCCAGCAGCCCCGGGACGACACAAGAGACCCAGTACTTC	CASSPGTTQETQYF
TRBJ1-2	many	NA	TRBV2	TGTGCCAGCAGACAGGGTGTCCATGGCTACACCTTC	CASRQGVHGYTF
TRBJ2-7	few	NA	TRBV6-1	TGTGCCAGCAGCTCACCCCAGGGGGCGCCGAGCGGGAGTAAGGGGGAGCAGTACTTC	CASSSPQGAPSGSKGEQYF
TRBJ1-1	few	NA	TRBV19	TGTGCCAGTAGTACGGGGGCCGGGGGCCGGACTGAAGCTTTCTTT	CASSTGAGGRTEAFF
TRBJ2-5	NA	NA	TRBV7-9	TGTGCCAGCAGCATCCCCGAGGCAGAGACCCAGTACTTC	CASSIPEAETQYF
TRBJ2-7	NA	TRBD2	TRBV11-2	TGTGCCAGCAGCCCCTCTAGCGGACCGGCGAGCGAGCAGTACTTC	CASSPSSGPASEQYF
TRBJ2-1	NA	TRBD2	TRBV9	TGTGCCAGCAGCGCCTCTAGCGGGTTCGGGAATGAGCAGTTCTTC	CASSASSGFGNEQFF
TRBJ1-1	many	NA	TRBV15	TGTGCCACCAGCAGAGCTACAGGGATGAACACTGAAGCTTTCTTT	CATSRATGMNTEAFF
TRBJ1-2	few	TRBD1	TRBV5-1	TGCGCCAGCAGCCAACCCGGGGGACAGCCCCCCGGCTATGGCTACACCTTC	CASSQPGGQPPGYGYTF
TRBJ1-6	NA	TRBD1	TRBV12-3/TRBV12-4	TGTGCCAGCAGTTTAGCGACGGGGGGACAGGGAGGTTCACCCCTCCACTTT	CASSLATGGQGGSPLHF
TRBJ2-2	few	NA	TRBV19	TGTGCCAGTAGTCAAGGGGCAGGGACCGGGGAGCTGTTTTTT	CASSQGAGTGELFF
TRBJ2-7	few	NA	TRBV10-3	TGTGCCATCAGGGACGGGACCCTAGGGTCCTACGAGCAGTACTTC	CAIRDGTLGSYEQYF
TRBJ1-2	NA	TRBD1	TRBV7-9	TGTGCCAGCAGCACCGGACAGGGAATTGGCTGGGGCTACACCTTC	CASSTGQGIGWGYTF
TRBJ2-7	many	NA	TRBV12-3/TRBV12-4	TGTGCCAGCAGTCCCCCCTCCGGACAGTACGTCGTACAGTACTTC	CASSPPSGQYVVQYF
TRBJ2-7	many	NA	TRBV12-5	TGTGCTAGTGGACAGGGAGGGCCCTACGAGCAGTACTTC	CASGQGGPYEQYF
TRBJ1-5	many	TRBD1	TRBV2	TGTGCCAGCAGGTGGCAGGGGGACAATCAGCCCCAGCATTTT	CASRWQGDNQPQHF
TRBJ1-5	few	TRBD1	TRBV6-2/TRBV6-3	TGTGCCAGCAGTCAAAGCAGGACAGGGAATCAGCCCCAGCATTTT	CASSQSRTGNQPQHF
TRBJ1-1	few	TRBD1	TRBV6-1	TGTGCCAGCGACAGGGCTTGGCTCACTGAAGCTTTCTTT	CASDRAWLTEAFF
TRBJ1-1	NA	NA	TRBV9	TGTGCCAGCAGCGTAGGACACAACACTGAAGCTTTCTTT	CASSVGHNTEAFF
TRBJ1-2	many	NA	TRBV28	TGTGCCACCTCCAAGCCATATGGCTACACCTTC	CATSKPYGYTF